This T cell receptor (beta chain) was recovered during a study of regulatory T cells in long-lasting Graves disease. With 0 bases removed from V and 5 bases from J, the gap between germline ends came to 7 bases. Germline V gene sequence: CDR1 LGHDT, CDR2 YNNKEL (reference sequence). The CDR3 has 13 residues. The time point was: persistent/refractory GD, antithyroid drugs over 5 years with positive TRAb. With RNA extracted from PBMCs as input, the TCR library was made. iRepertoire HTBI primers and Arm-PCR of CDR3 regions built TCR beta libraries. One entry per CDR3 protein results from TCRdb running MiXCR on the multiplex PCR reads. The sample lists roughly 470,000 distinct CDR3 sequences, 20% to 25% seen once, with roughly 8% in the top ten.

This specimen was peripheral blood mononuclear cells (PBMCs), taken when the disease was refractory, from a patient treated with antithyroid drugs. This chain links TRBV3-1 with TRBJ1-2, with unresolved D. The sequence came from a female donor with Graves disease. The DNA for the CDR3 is TGTGCCAGCAGCCAAGAAAATAGGTATGGCTACACCTTC. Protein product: CASSQENRYGYTF.